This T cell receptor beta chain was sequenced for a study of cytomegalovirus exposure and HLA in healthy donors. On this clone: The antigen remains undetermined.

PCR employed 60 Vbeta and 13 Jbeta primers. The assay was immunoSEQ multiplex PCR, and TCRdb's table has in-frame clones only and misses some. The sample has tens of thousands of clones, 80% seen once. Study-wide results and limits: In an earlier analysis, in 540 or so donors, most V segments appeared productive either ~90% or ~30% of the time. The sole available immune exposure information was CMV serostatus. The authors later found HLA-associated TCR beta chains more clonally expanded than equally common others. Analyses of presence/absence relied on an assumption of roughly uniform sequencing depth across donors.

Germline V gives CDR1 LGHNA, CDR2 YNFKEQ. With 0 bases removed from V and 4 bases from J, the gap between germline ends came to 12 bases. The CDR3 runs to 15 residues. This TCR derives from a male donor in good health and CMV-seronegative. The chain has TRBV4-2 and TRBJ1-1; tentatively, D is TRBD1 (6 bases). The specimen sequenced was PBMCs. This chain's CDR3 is CASSQDAGGGTEAFF. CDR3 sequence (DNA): TGTGCCAGCAGCCAAGATGCGGGAGGGGGCACTGAAGCTTTCTTT.